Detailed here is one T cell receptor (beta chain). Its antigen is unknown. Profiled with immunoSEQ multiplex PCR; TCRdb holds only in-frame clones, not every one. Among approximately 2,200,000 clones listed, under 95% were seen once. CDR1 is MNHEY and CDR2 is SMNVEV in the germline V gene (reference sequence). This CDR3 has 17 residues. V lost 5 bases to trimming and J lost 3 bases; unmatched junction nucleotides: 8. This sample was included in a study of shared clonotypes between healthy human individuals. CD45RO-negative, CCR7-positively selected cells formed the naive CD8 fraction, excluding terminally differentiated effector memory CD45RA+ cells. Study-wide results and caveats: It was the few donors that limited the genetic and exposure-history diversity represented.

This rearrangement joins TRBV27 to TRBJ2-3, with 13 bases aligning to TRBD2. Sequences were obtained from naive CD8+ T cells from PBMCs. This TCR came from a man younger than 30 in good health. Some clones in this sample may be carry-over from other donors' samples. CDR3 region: CASSPGLAGERTDTQYF. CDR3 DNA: TGTGCCAGCAGTCCAGGACTAGCGGGAGAACGTACAGATACGCAGTATTTT.